This paragraph reports one TCR beta chain. This clone was picked up one time. The antigen this receptor binds is unknown. No much larger clone exists at a distance of one base, and base qualities are not known. Read against the paper, the sample's time point label means: newly diagnosed, previously untreated cHL patient sample. A Miltenyi CD4+ T cell isolation kit was used for magnetic negative selection to purify CD4+ T cells from thawed PBMCs. As a comparison group for the relapsed/refractory trial patients, PBMCs were sequenced from patients with newly diagnosed, previously untreated classical Hodgkin lymphoma. Peripheral blood was collected in 8 mL Vacutainer Cell Preparation Tubes, from which PBMCs were isolated by centrifugation and then cryopreserved. Purified CD4+ and CD8+ fractions were generated only in cases for which an additional PBMC sample was available. On LS columns in a quadroMACS separator, the magnetically labelled cells were depleted, and the flow-through was collected as the purified fraction.

These data originate in a study of PD-1 blockade in classical Hodgkin lymphoma (dated by TCRdb to the early 2020s). About the study as a whole: To define a peripheral blood immune signature of response to PD-1 blockade in classical Hodgkin lymphoma, the study combined TCR beta sequencing with CyTOF. General findings and caveats noted by the study authors: Baseline TCR diversity was reported to be lower in newly diagnosed patients than in healthy donors, and even lower in relapsed/refractory patients. The study was limited to a single clinical trial cohort, and causes of repertoire differences, possibly disease activity or prior therapy, remained undefined.

Genomic DNA was extracted with the Qiagen DNeasy kit from unsorted PBMCs and from negatively selected CD4+ and CD8+ fractions. TCR beta CDR3 regions were amplified by immunoSEQ multiplex PCR using primers annealing to V and J segments. A synthetic immune receptor repertoire was used to minimize amplification bias, and any residual bias was removed computationally once sequencing was done. The authors' pipeline ran thus. Custom Python scripts were used to quantify repertoire diversity as the Shannon entropy index. Unsorted, CD4+ and CD8+ repertoires were examined separately, except in combined analyses, for which CD4+ and CD8+ sequences were merged in silico. This immuneACCESS table, as held by TCRdb, lists in-frame sequences with V and J called but not all clones. Of the missing ones, under half trace to an unresolved V gene in checked studies; the others have no known cause. The DNA was the basis for D and trimming; V, J and clone size are from that table. This sample holds about 32,000 clones; about 88% were observed only once. The ten largest make up 1.2% of the sample.

The CDR3, cysteine through phenylalanine, is 16 amino acids long. Only the CDR3 DNA is retained, 48 bases long and in frame from the first base. V is pruned by 0 bases and J by 4 bases, leaving 3 bases of the junction without a gene match. Based on the germline V gene, the CDR1 and CDR2 sequences are LGHNA and YNFKEQ. The sequence was obtained from a human donor with classical Hodgkin lymphoma. What was sequenced was CD4+ T cells from blood. The V and J genes are TRBV4-2 and TRBJ2-5, and 12 bases in between align with TRBD2. The CDR3 has the sequence CASSQEAGLAGETQYF. The DNA sequence follows: TGTGCCAGCAGCCAAGAGGCGGGACTAGCGGGAGAGACCCAGTACTTC.